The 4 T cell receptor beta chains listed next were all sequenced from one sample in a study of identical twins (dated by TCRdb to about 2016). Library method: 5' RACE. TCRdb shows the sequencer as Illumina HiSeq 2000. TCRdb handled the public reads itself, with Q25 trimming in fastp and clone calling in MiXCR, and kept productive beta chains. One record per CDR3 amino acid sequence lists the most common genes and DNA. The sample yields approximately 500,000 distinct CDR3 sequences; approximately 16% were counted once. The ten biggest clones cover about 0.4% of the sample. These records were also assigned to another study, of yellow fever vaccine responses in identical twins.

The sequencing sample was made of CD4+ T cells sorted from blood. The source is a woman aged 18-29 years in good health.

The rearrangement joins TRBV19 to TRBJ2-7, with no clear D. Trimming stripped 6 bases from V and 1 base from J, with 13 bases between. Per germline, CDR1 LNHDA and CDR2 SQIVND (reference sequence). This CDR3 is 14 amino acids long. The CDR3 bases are TGTGCCAGTAGGGAACATGGGCAATCCTACGAGCAGTACTTC. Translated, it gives CASREHGQSYEQYF.

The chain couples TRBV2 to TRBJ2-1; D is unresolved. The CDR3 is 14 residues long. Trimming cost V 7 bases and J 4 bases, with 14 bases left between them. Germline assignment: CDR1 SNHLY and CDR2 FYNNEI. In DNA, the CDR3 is TGTGCCAGCACCGGAGAGTTGTCTTACAATGAGCAGTTCTTC. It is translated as CASTGELSYNEQFF.

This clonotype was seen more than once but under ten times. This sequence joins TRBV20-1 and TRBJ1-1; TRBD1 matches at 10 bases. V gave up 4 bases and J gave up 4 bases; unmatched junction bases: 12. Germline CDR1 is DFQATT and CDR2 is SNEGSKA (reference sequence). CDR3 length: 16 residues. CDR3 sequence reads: CSAMTGGFLFGTEAFF. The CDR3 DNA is TGCAGTGCTATGACAGGGGGCTTCCTGTTTGGCACTGAAGCTTTCTTT.

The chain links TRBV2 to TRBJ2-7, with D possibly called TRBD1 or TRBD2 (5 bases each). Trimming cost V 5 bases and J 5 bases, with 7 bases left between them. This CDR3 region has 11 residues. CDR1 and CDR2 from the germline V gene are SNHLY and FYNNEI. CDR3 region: CASSRGDEQYV. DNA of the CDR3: TGTGCCAGCAGTAGGGGAGACGAGCAGTACGTC.